The 27 T cell receptor beta chains listed next were all sequenced from one sample in a study of shared clonotypes between healthy human individuals. Sequencing was performed with immunoSEQ multiplex PCR; in TCRdb, only in-frame clones are kept and a portion is missing. The sample has 490,000 or so clones, less than 80% seen once. The specimen sequenced was PBMCs. All receptors come from a woman in her thirties or forties in good health. Some clones in this sample may be carry-over from other donors' samples.

This chain's CDR3 is CSAKQGSSYEQYF. In DNA form, the CDR3 reads TGCAGCGCTAAACAGGGATCCTCCTACGAGCAGTACTTC. V is TRBV29-1 and J is TRBJ2-7; a possible D gene is TRBD1 (6 bases). The V and J ends lost 7 bases and 0 bases respectively, with 13 bases between them. Germline V gives CDR1 SQVTM, CDR2 ANQGSEA. The CDR3 is 13 residues long.

The V call is TRBV5-6, the J call TRBJ2-2, with a tentative D call TRBD1 (5 bases). The ends were cut back, 0 bases at V and 6 bases at J, with 9 bases in the middle. The length of the CDR3 is 14 residues. Germline V gene sequence: CDR1 SGHDT, CDR2 YYEEEE. The CDR3 nucleotides read TGTGCCAGCAGCTTGGTAGAAGGGGCCGGGGAGCTGTTTTTT. It is translated as CASSLVEGAGELFF.

The J gene is TRBJ1-2, the V gene TRBV27; 7 nucleotides align to TRBD1. The J segment lost 4 bases and the V segment lost 4 bases, leaving 6 bases of the junction unmatched. This CDR3 spans 14 amino acids. CDR1 is MNHEY and CDR2 is SMNVEV in the germline V gene (reference sequence). CDR3 residues: CASSSIRDSYGYTF. CDR3 coding DNA: TGTGCCAGCAGTTCGATCAGGGACAGCTATGGCTACACCTTC.

The count of this clone is one. The rearrangement uses TRBV7-9 and TRBJ2-3, with TRBD2 matching 11 bases. Trimming removed 6 bases from V and 5 bases from J; junction bases left unmatched: 7. The CDR3 is 15 residues long. Looked up from germline, CDR1 is SEHNR and CDR2 is FQNEAQ (reference sequence). CDR3 region: CASSKLAGARDTQYF. The CDR3 nucleotides are TGTGCCAGCAGTAAACTAGCGGGAGCTAGAGATACGCAGTATTTT.

This chain uses TRBV19 with TRBJ2-3; no clear D gene. The CDR3 covers 14 residues. Germline values: CDR1 LNHDA, CDR2 SQIVND (reference sequence). The germline V and J ends were trimmed by 6 bases and 0 bases, with 10 bases remaining between them. CDR3 region: CASSVGYSTDTQYF. In DNA form, the CDR3 reads TGTGCCAGTAGCGTGGGATATAGCACAGATACGCAGTATTTT.

The chain links TRBV5-1 to TRBJ2-2; possibly TRBD2 for D (5 bases). The ends were cut back, 3 bases at V and 0 bases at J, with 9 bases in the middle. The germline gives CDR1 SGHRS, CDR2 YFSETQ. The CDR3 extends over 15 amino acids. CDR3: CASSSGSANTGELFF. DNA for the CDR3: TGCGCCAGCAGCTCGGGAAGCGCGAACACCGGGGAGCTGTTTTTT.

The chain has TRBV5-4 and TRBJ1-2; TRBD1 matches at 7 bases. The germline V gene encodes CDR1 SGHNT and CDR2 YYREEE (reference sequence). The V segment lost 2 bases and the J segment 7 bases; nucleotides outside the gene matches: 11. The CDR3 has 15 amino acids. The DNA for the CDR3 is TGTGCCAGCAGCTTCCAAAACCCGACAGGGCCTGGCTACACCTTC. It yields the protein CASSFQNPTGPGYTF.

The J gene is TRBJ1-5, the V gene TRBV30; TRBD1 aligns across 7 bases. The CDR3 covers 15 residues. Germline V gives CDR1 GTSNPN, CDR2 SVGIG (reference sequence). V lost 5 bases and J lost 1; bases outside the gene matches: 8. The CDR3 DNA reads as TGTGCCTGGCAACCTCGGACAGGAAGCAATCAGCCCCAGCATTTT. Translating it yields CAWQPRTGSNQPQHF.

This clone occurred a few times. The chain combines TRBV29-1 with TRBJ2-3; D perhaps matches TRBD2 (5 bases). This CDR3 is 13 amino acids long. Germline V gene sequence: CDR1 SQVTM, CDR2 ANQGSEA. Deletions cut 7 bases from V and 5 bases from J, with 16 bases between. DNA for the CDR3: TGCAGCGCCCCGCTCTCGGGGAGAGATACGCAGTATTTT. Encoded protein: CSAPLSGRDTQYF.

This chain joins TRBV6-1 and TRBJ1-1, with 10 bases identical to TRBD1. CDR3 length equals 13 residues. V was clipped by 6 bases and J by 4 bases; unmatched bases: 2. Germline V gene sequence: CDR1 MNHNS, CDR2 SASEGT. As DNA, the CDR3 is TGTGCCAGCAGGACAGGGGGCGGCACTGAAGCTTTCTTT. Translating gives CASRTGGGTEAFF.

The chain is built from TRBV7-2 and TRBJ2-1, with D maybe TRBD2 (6 bases). The V end was cut by 1 base, the J end by 6 bases, with 16 bases between. The CDR3 sequence is 16 residues long. Germline assignment: CDR1 SGHTA and CDR2 FQGNSA. Here the CDR3 reads CASSLEGATSRNEQFF. The CDR3 nucleotides are TGTGCCAGCAGCTTAGAGGGAGCGACTAGTCGCAATGAGCAGTTCTTC.

V is TRBV7-2 and J is TRBJ2-7; 14 nucleotides match TRBD2. CDR3 length: 16 amino acids. CDR1 is SGHTA and CDR2 is FQGNSA in the germline V gene. The V gene end was trimmed by 1 base and the J gene end by 7 bases; junction bases not matched to a gene: 6. CDR3 coding DNA: TGTGCCAGCAGCTTAGGGGGACTAGCGGGAGCCCGGGAGCAGTACTTC. As protein: CASSLGGLAGAREQYF.

V and J are TRBV25-1 and TRBJ1-6; a weak D match, TRBD1 (5 bases). V was cut by 3 bases and J by 7 bases, with 10 bases left in between. The germline V gene has CDR1 MGHDK and CDR2 SYGVNS. The CDR3 spans 14 residues. The DNA of the CDR3 is TGTGCCAGCAGTGAGGTCCCAGGGAATTCACCCCTCCACTTT. Protein product: CASSEVPGNSPLHF.

This clone was seen only a few times. Likely a read error: the CDR3 ends without its conserved phenylalanine or tryptophan. Because the CDR3's place on the DNA is in doubt, the DNA is left out and the CDR3 is given as listed by TCRdb. This chain connects TRBV5-1 to TRBJ1-2; the D segment call TRBD1 is taken from the table without a DNA check. The length of the CDR3 is 11 amino acids, counting both ends. CDR1 is SGHRS and CDR2 is YFSETQ in the germline V gene. CDR3 region: CASPGTGGGRV.

This chain uses TRBV4-2 with TRBJ1-1; possible D gene TRBD1, 5 bases. With 0 bases removed from V and 4 bases from J, the gap between germline ends came to 12 bases. Germline V gives CDR1 LGHNA, CDR2 YNFKEQ. The CDR3 is 15 amino acids. CDR3 region: CASSQEGTARTEAFF. The CDR3 nucleotides are TGTGCCAGCAGCCAAGAAGGGACTGCTCGCACTGAAGCTTTCTTT.

This chain uses TRBV28 with TRBJ2-3; D could derive from TRBD1 or TRBD2 (6 bases each). Germline CDR1 MDHEN, CDR2 SYDVKM. The CDR3 has 17 residues. The ends were cut back, 5 bases at V and 2 bases at J, with 20 bases in the middle. The CDR3 spells CASSTLPRGPITDTQYF. In DNA form, the CDR3 reads TGTGCCAGCAGTACCCTCCCCCGGGGGCCAATCACAGATACGCAGTATTTT.

This clone showed up just a few times. This chain connects TRBV7-8 to TRBJ2-7; 9 nucleotides align to TRBD2. The CDR3 has 14 residues. The V gene's germline CDR1 is SGHVS and CDR2 FQNEAQ. Trimming cost V 0 bases and J 7 bases; bases outside gene matches: 4. Here the CDR3 reads CASSLAGAGGEQYF. The CDR3 DNA sequence: TGTGCCAGCAGCTTAGCGGGAGCGGGAGGTGAGCAGTACTTC. Using reference TRBV7-8 and TRBJ2-7 for the parts outside the CDR3, the full variable domain is GAGVSQSPRYKVAKRGQDVALRCDPISGHVSLFWYQQALGQGPEFLTYFQNEAQLDKSGLPSDRFFAERPEGSVSTLKIQRTQQEDSAVYLCASSLAGAGGEQYFGPGTRLTVT.

This sequence joins TRBV28 and TRBJ1-4, with D possibly TRBD1 on 5 matching bases. The CDR3 runs to 15 residues. The germline V gene encodes CDR1 MDHEN and CDR2 SYDVKM. With 9 bases removed from V and 0 bases from J, the gap between germline ends came to 14 bases. CDR3 coding DNA: TGTGCCAGTTGGCCGACAGCTGCAACTAATGAAAAACTGTTTTTT. Translating it yields CASWPTAATNEKLFF.

In its sample, this clone was seen a few times. The gene calls are TRBV15 and TRBJ1-5; D call uncertain. The CDR3 length is 15 residues. V lost 2 bases and J lost 0, with 8 bases in between. From germline, CDR1 is LNHNV and CDR2 YYDKDF (reference sequence). CDR3 amino acids: CATSRPPGSNQPQHF. CDR3 in DNA: TGTGCCACCAGCAGACCCCCGGGTAGCAATCAGCCCCAGCATTTT.

This clone was seen more than once but under ten times. V and J are TRBV28 and TRBJ1-2; D perhaps matches TRBD1 (5 bases). V lost 2 bases and J 8 bases, leaving 15 bases between the germline ends. Germline values: CDR1 MDHEN, CDR2 SYDVKM. CDR3 length equals 14 residues. The CDR3 sequence: CASSLMRTKGGYTF. DNA of the CDR3: TGTGCCAGCAGTTTAATGCGGACAAAGGGGGGCTACACCTTC.

Written as DNA, the CDR3 is TGTGCCAGCAGCGGAACAGGGAGTAACTATGGCTACACCTTC. It specifies CASSGTGSNYGYTF. The V call is TRBV7-2, the J call TRBJ1-2; tentatively, D is TRBD1 (6 bases). The CDR3 is 14 amino acids. The V end lost 5 bases, the J end lost 1 base, and 11 bases lay between the germline ends. The germline V gene has CDR1 SGHTA and CDR2 FQGNSA. Combining the CDR3 with reference TRBV7-2 and TRBJ1-2 gives the whole variable domain GAGVSQSPSNKVTEKGKDVELRCDPISGHTALYWYRQSLGQGLEFLIYFQGNSAPDKSGLPSDRFSAERTGGSVSTLTIQRTQQEDSAVYLCASSGTGSNYGYTFGSGTRLTVV.

The chain links TRBV7-3 to TRBJ2-7; D perhaps matches TRBD2 (6 bases). V shed 0 bases and J shed 5 bases, with 11 bases lying between them. Germline CDR1 is SGHTA and CDR2 is FQGTGA. This CDR3 spans 14 amino acids. This CDR3 is CASSLTSGTDEQYF. The CDR3 DNA reads TGTGCCAGCAGCTTAACATCAGGGACTGACGAGCAGTACTTC.

This chain joins TRBV4-2 and TRBJ2-1; D is ambiguous. The V gene lost 3 bases and the J gene lost 2 bases, with 11 bases spanning the gap. Germline lookup yields CDR1 LGHNA and CDR2 YNFKEQ. The CDR3 sequence is 15 residues long. Written as DNA, the CDR3 is TGTGCCAGCAGCCAGTCAGTAGAGCCCTACAATGAGCAGTTCTTC. Translating gives CASSQSVEPYNEQFF.

The chain joins TRBV9 to TRBJ2-5; TRBD2 matches 12 bases. The CDR3 loop spans 14 amino acids. CDR1 is SGDLS, CDR2 YYNGEE, per germline. Trimming cost V 4 bases and J 4 bases; bases outside gene matches: 2. CDR3 residues: CASSPGLAGETQYF. CDR3 bases: TGTGCCAGCAGCCCGGGACTAGCGGGAGAGACCCAGTACTTC.

The chain joins TRBV28 to TRBJ2-4, with D perhaps TRBD1 (5 bases). CDR3 length: 16 residues. Trimming left V 5 bases short and J 0 bases short, with 14 bases between. Germline V gives CDR1 MDHEN, CDR2 SYDVKM. The CDR3 DNA reads TGTGCCAGCAGTCCCCAGGGTGAGATAGCCAAAAACATTCAGTACTTC. This codes for CASSPQGEIAKNIQYF.

This clone was observed many times. The J gene is TRBJ1-1, the V gene TRBV19; D uncertain. The CDR3 spans 15 residues. V lost 5 bases to trimming and J lost 0 bases, with 13 bases between them. Germline V CDR1 and CDR2: LNHDA, SQIVND (reference sequence). Here the CDR3 DNA reads TGTGCCAGTAGTTCCGGAAGGGCGGTGAACACTGAAGCTTTCTTT. Protein sequence: CASSSGRAVNTEAFF.

This clone was observed a handful of times. V and J are TRBV10-3 and TRBJ1-4, with D hard to call. Germline CDR1 is ENHRY and CDR2 is SYGVKD. This CDR3 is built from 12 residues. The ends were cut back, 0 bases at V and 8 bases at J, with 4 bases in the middle. The CDR3 sequence: CAISESYEKLFF. The CDR3 bases are TGTGCCATCAGTGAGTCCTACGAAAAACTGTTTTTT.